The 7 T cell receptor beta chains below come from one sample, sequenced in a study of blood T cell repertoires in COVID-19. Assay: immunoSEQ multiplex PCR; the TCRdb copy retains only in-frame clones and omits some. This table holds approximately 100,000 clones, 75% to 85% found once. Sample: peripheral blood. The receptors derive from a man between 65 and 85 years old with acute or convalescent COVID-19.

This clone was detected a few times. As DNA, the CDR3 is TGTGCCAGCAGCGTAGACGGAGTAGGTGGAAACACCATATATTTT. Its translation: CASSVDGVGGNTIYF. The rearrangement links TRBV9 to TRBJ1-3; no definite D call. This CDR3 is built from 15 residues. Germline CDR1 and CDR2: SGDLS and YYNGEE. V was cut by 0 bases and J by 3 bases, with 10 bases left in between.

The chain employs TRBV28 and TRBJ1-3, with 9 positions matching TRBD1. Per the germline V gene, CDR1 is MDHEN and CDR2 is SYDVKM. CDR3 length: 15 amino acids. V was pared by 6 bases and J by 4 bases, with 7 bases of the junction left unmatched. CDR3 DNA sequence: TGTGCCAGCAGGGGAGGGACAGGGCAGGGAAACACCATATATTTT. Translation gives CASRGGTGQGNTIYF.

V and J are TRBV5-4 and TRBJ2-1, with 10 bases aligning to TRBD2. Germline CDR1 reads SGHNT; CDR2 reads YYREEE (reference sequence). The V and J ends lost 0 bases and 4 bases, in that order; junction bases with no gene match: 4. The CDR3 is 16 amino acids. CDR3 protein: CASSLDPSGGYNEQFF. The CDR3 coding sequence is TGTGCCAGCAGCTTGGATCCTAGCGGGGGATACAATGAGCAGTTCTTC.

The V and J genes are TRBV6-6 and TRBJ1-1; D ambiguous. Germline CDR1 and CDR2: MNHNY and SVGAGI (reference sequence). V lost 2 bases to trimming and J lost 4 bases, with 8 bases between them. The CDR3 is 13 amino acids. The DNA for the CDR3 is TGTGCCAGCAGTTACGGAGAATCCACTGAAGCTTTCTTT. Residues: CASSYGESTEAFF.

This chain links TRBV6-4 with TRBJ2-6; D remains ambiguous. The CDR3 extends over 13 amino acids. V lost 3 bases to trimming and J lost 3 bases, with 3 bases between them. Germline CDR1 and CDR2: MRHNA and SNTAGT. The CDR3 sequence is CASSESGANVLTF. Here the CDR3 DNA reads TGTGCCAGCAGTGAGAGTGGGGCCAACGTCCTGACTTTC.

The chain links TRBV18 to TRBJ2-3; tentatively, D is TRBD1 (5 bases). The V and J ends lost 2 bases and 4 bases respectively, with 19 bases between them. This CDR3 comprises 17 residues. Germline V CDR1 and CDR2: KGHSH, LQKENI. The CDR3 spells CASSPALDQGRADTQYF. The CDR3 region has the DNA TGTGCCAGCTCACCAGCCTTGGACCAGGGAAGGGCAGATACGCAGTATTTT.

The genes are TRBV28 and TRBJ2-1; D might be TRBD2 (7 bases). The CDR3 runs to 16 residues. V gave up 5 bases and J gave up 8 bases, with 22 bases separating them. In germline, CDR1 is MDHEN, CDR2 SYDVKM. Written as DNA, the CDR3 is TGTGCCAGCAGTCCATCGGGGGCGGGAGTGTGGCATGAGCAGTTCTTC. It yields the protein CASSPSGAGVWHEQFF.